This T cell receptor (beta chain) was profiled in a study of blood T cell repertoires in COVID-19. Some clones are missing from TCRdb's copy, which holds only in-frame ones; the method was immunoSEQ multiplex PCR. The sample lists approximately 210,000 clones; 70% to 85% were seen once. CDR1 is ENHRY and CDR2 is SYGVKD in the germline V gene. CDR3 length equals 13 residues. V gave up 8 bases and J gave up 5 bases, with 12 bases separating them. The V gene is TRBV10-3, the J gene TRBJ1-4; D might be TRBD1 (5 bases). This TCR was recovered from an older woman who had recovered from COVID-19. Sequenced sample: PBMCs or T cells enriched from blood (not recorded which). The CDR3 protein is CAISSGGNEKLFF. In DNA form, the CDR3 reads TGTGCCATCTCCAGCGGGGGGAATGAAAAACTGTTTTTT.